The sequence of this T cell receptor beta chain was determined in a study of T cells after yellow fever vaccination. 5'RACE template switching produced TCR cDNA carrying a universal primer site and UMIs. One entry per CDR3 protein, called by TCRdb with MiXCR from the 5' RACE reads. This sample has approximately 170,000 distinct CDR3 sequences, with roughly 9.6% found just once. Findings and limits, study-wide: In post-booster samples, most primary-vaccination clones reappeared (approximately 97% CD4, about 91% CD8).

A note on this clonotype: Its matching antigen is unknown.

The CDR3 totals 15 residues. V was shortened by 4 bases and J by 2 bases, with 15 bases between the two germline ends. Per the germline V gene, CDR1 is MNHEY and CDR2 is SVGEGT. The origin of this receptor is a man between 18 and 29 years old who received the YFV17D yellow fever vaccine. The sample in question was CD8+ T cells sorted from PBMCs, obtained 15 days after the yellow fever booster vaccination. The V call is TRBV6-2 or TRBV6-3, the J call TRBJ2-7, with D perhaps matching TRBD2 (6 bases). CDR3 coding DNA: TGTGCCAGCAGTTTCGCGGGAAGCTTGACCTACGAGCAGTACTTC. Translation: CASSFAGSLTYEQYF.